The entry below describes one TCR beta chain. There is no known antigen for this receptor. No per-base quality is available; no much larger clone lies one base away. The CDR3 regions of human TCRbeta chains were analyzed by immunosequencing. As for how the authors treated the data: Repertoire TCRs were matched against a reference library of SARS-CoV-2-specific TCRs generated with the MIRA antigen-specificity platform. Breadth meant the fraction of unique TCRs that were SARS-CoV-2-associated, whereas depth meant the fraction of total T cells that were SARS-CoV-2-associated. Using the MIRA data, each spike-specific TCR was mapped to the spike region that the TCR reacts to and placed in a CD4 or CD8 class. Log10-transformed breadth and depth values were compared by one-way ANOVA with Sidak's multiple comparisons tests. This is the immuneACCESS table as TCRdb keeps it, with only in-frame sequences that have V and J called. A part of the clones is gone; compared with another copy, unresolved V genes explain less than half, and the rest is unexplained. D and trimming were read from the DNA, whereas the V and J calls and clone size are those reported in that table. This sample gives around 140,000 clones in total; around 90% of them show up just once. The ten largest clonotypes hold approximately 2% of the sample.

This specimen's time point label, interpreted: about 28 days (+/-7) after the second vaccine dose. AZD1222 recipients given second doses at about 4 weeks or at about 12 weeks were pooled, since spike-specific TCR depth and breadth were not found to differ between the two schedules. Vaccinee samples came from UK trials COV001 and COV002, including a single-blind randomized controlled phase 2/3 trial of AZD1222 (ChAdOx1 nCoV-19) in healthy adults. For TCRbeta chain sequencing, PBMC samples were collected from trial participants at day 0 and at day 28 after the second dose. Trimming accounts for 2 bases at V and 0 bases at J, while the number of junction bases matched to no gene is 1. From cysteine to phenylalanine, the CDR3 is 16 amino acids long. The read is trimmed to its CDR3 DNA, 48 bases read in frame from base 1. CDR1 and CDR2 were assigned from the germline V gene as MNHEY and SVGEGT. The sample belongs to a study of T cell responses to AZD1222 COVID-19 vaccine (dated by TCRdb to 2020 to 2022). About the full investigation: A total of roughly 240 trial participants underwent TCR sequencing, of whom some 210 received two doses of AZD1222 and 26 received two doses of the MenACWY control vaccine. Trial participants were enrolled into age subgroups of 18-55, 56-69 and 70-plus years, which contained around 140, 26 and 57 TCR-sequenced participants, respectively.

Study-wide conclusions, independent of this receptor: Most participants were white British and females outnumbered males, and the authors suggested that clonal diversity may have been underestimated. Epitopes outside the regions mutated in the B.1.351 and B.1.1.7 variants were reportedly recognized by nearly half of the unique spike-specific TCRs. Conclusions about previously exposed vaccinees are limited because only six or seven AZD1222 recipients were SARS-CoV-2 seropositive at baseline. The whole spike protein was spanned by vaccine-associated CD4 TCRs, and dominant responses were seen in regions 160-218 and 743-854. No day 14 peak-response samples were available, so repertoires were characterized only after the peak T cell response. A significant rise in spike-specific TCR breadth and depth was observed after two AZD1222 doses relative to day 0 and relative to MenACWY recipients. The 56-69-year group was small, and its depth increase did not reach significance, likely because of low power.

The V gene is TRBV6-2 or TRBV6-3 and the J gene is TRBJ1-1, and TRBD1 aligns with 12 junction nucleotides. This receptor was obtained from an adult who received the AZD1222 COVID-19 vaccine. Here the sequenced sample was peripheral blood, taken 28 days after the second AZD1222 dose. In nucleotides, the sequence is TGTGCCAGCAGTTACGGGACAGGGGGCCTGAACACTGAAGCTTTCTTT. Translated, this gives CASSYGTGGLNTEAFF.